This T cell receptor (beta chain) was captured by sequencing in a study of beta chain features in type 1 diabetes. Trimming shortened V by 5 bases and J by 0 bases, and 13 bases separated the two germline ends. The germline gives CDR1 SEHNR, CDR2 FQNEAQ (reference sequence). The CDR3 spans 15 residues. Expressed TCRB transcripts were sequenced because the isolated RNA had all been reverse transcribed beforehand. Some clones are missing from TCRdb's copy, which holds only in-frame ones; the method was immunoSEQ multiplex PCR. The table records 850,000 to 900,000 clones, roughly 15% of them present only once. Blood was drawn once from each donor into heparinised tubes. The draws averaged roughly 120 mL.

The rearrangement links TRBV7-9 to TRBJ2-5, with D possibly TRBD2 on 6 matching bases. This sequence was found in a woman between 18 and 29 years old in good health. Input material: naive CD4+ T cells from blood. The CDR3 sequence: CASSMWDSYQETQYF. The CDR3 DNA reads as TGTGCCAGCAGCATGTGGGACTCATACCAAGAGACCCAGTACTTC.